This TCR beta chain was identified in a study of cytomegalovirus exposure and HLA in healthy donors. Study information: Drawn from HLA-typed donors, tens of millions of unique TCRs were held in an early data release. Study findings and constraints: The investigators catalogued 150 to 200 TCR beta chains as cytomegalovirus-associated. Most TCR sequences were seen very rarely across donors, but some public TCRs occurred in many. Available immune exposure information was restricted to CMV serostatus only.

V was shortened by 0 bases and J by 5 bases, with 12 bases between the two germline ends. The CDR3 sequence is 15 residues long. Per germline, CDR1 SGHRS and CDR2 YFSETQ. 60 Vbeta and 13 Jbeta primers were used in PCR. Only in-frame clones appear in the TCRdb table, and some are missing; sequencing was by immunoSEQ multiplex PCR. The table includes around 100,000 clones, 73% detected once. Remarks on this clone: Antigen specificity is unknown.

The origin of this receptor is a man aged 35-49 years in good health and CMV-seronegative. Sequencing was done on a sample of PBMCs. The chain links TRBV5-1 to TRBJ2-4; maybe TRBD1 (6 bases). The CDR3 region is CASSLEGRGENIQYF. The CDR3 region has the DNA TGCGCCAGCAGCTTGGAGGGCAGGGGCGAAAACATTCAGTACTTC.